The 10 T cell receptor beta chains below all came from one sample that was sequenced in a study of blood T cell repertoires in COVID-19. Here immunoSEQ multiplex PCR was the method, and the copy in TCRdb shows in-frame clones only, minus some. The sample contains some 100,000 clones, more than 60% of which appear only once. The sample was peripheral blood. The receptors stem from a man aged 50 to 59 with acute or convalescent COVID-19.

The V and J genes are TRBV6-5 and TRBJ2-7; D ambiguous. CDR1 and CDR2 (germline): MNHEY, SVGAGI. Deletions cut 4 bases from V and 4 bases from J, with 14 bases between. The CDR3 consists of 14 residues. CDR3 in amino acids: CASSSTPVFYEQYF. DNA for the CDR3: TGTGCCAGCAGTTCCACCCCAGTATTTTACGAGCAGTACTTC.

The V gene is TRBV5-8, the J gene TRBJ1-1; no firm D call. The CDR3 runs to 14 residues. V was clipped by 2 bases and J by 0 bases, with 8 bases between them. Germline CDR1 SGHTS, CDR2 YDEGEE. The CDR3 region has the DNA TGTGCCAGCAGCTTTTCCGACTTGAACACTGAAGCTTTCTTT. Encoded protein: CASSFSDLNTEAFF. Filled out from reference TRBV5-8 and TRBJ1-1, the complete variable domain reads EAGVTQSPTHLIKTRGQQATLRCSPISGHTSVYWYQQALGLGLQFLLWYDEGEERNRGNFPPRFSGRQFPNYSSELNVNALELEDSALYLCASSFSDLNTEAFFGQGTRLTVV.

The CDR3 sequence: CASSPGSQYF. DNA of the CDR3: TGTGCCAGCAGCCCGGGGTCCCAGTACTTC. V and J are TRBV5-8 and TRBJ2-5; a weak D match, TRBD2 (5 bases). V lost 4 bases to trimming and J lost 9 bases, with 7 bases between them. The germline CDR1 and CDR2 sequences are SGHTS and YDEGEE. This CDR3 comprises 10 residues.

In this sample, this clone turned up once. The chain links TRBV28 to TRBJ2-1, with D maybe TRBD2 (6 bases). The CDR3 has 17 amino acids. The germline CDR1 and CDR2 sequences are MDHEN and SYDVKM. V was shortened by 4 bases and J by 5 bases, with 21 bases between the two germline ends. The CDR3 sequence: CASSSVAGFRANNEQFF. Written as DNA, the CDR3 is TGTGCCAGCAGTTCAGTTGCGGGGTTTAGAGCTAACAATGAGCAGTTCTTC.

The genes are TRBV18 and TRBJ2-2; possibly TRBD1 for D (5 bases). The CDR3 length is 15 residues. V gave up 0 bases and J gave up 2 bases, with 7 bases separating them. Germline V gene lookup returns CDR1 KGHSH and CDR2 LQKENI. CDR3 DNA sequence: TGTGCCAGCTCACCACCTGGACAAAACACCGGGGAGCTGTTTTTT. Its translation: CASSPPGQNTGELFF. The entire variable domain, with the rest obtained from reference TRBV18 and TRBJ2-2, is as follows: NAGVMQNPRHLVRRRGQEARLRCSPMKGHSHVYWYRQLPEEGLKFMVYLQKENIIDESGMPKERFSAEFPKEGPSILRIQQVVRGDSAAYFCASSPPGQNTGELFFGEGSRLTVL.

V and J are TRBV9 and TRBJ1-2; TRBD1 agrees at 9 bases. With V trimmed by 3 bases and J by 4 bases, 1 base remained unmatched. CDR1 is SGDLS and CDR2 is YYNGEE in the germline V gene. CDR3 size: 13 residues. CDR3 sequence (DNA): TGTGCCAGCAGCGCGACAGGGGGCTATGGCTACACCTTC. Its translation is CASSATGGYGYTF.

The chain has TRBV2 and TRBJ1-1; perhaps TRBD1 as D (6 bases). The CDR3 extends over 13 amino acids. Germline CDR1 reads SNHLY; CDR2 reads FYNNEI. Trimming cost V 5 bases and J 10 bases, with 17 bases left between them. The CDR3 here is CASSLGQLRGAFF. The CDR3 nucleotides are TGTGCCAGCAGTTTGGGACAATTGAGGGGAGCTTTCTTT.

The chain couples TRBV11-2 to TRBJ2-5; 8 nucleotides match TRBD2. The trim removed 1 base at V and 2 bases at J, leaving 6 bases unmatched. Germline V gives CDR1 SGHAT, CDR2 FQNNGV. The CDR3 extends over 16 amino acids. CDR3 residues: CASSLGWTSPQETQYF. In DNA, the CDR3 is TGTGCCAGCAGCTTAGGTTGGACTAGCCCACAAGAGACCCAGTACTTC.

This chain connects TRBV9 to TRBJ2-3; no firm D call. Trimming stripped 4 bases from V and 5 bases from J, with 5 bases between. Germline CDR1 SGDLS, CDR2 YYNGEE. The CDR3 loop spans 11 amino acids. The CDR3 protein is CASSLRDTQYF. The CDR3 DNA sequence: TGTGCCAGCAGCCTAAGAGATACGCAGTATTTT.

The chain uses TRBV5-4 and TRBJ1-1; D not resolved. The CDR3 has 13 amino acids. Trimming stripped 6 bases from V and 1 base from J, with 10 bases between. Germline-derived CDR1 and CDR2 are SGHNT and YYREEE (reference sequence). CDR3 in amino acids: CASTAVGNTEAFF. In DNA form, the CDR3 reads TGTGCCAGCACCGCGGTGGGGAACACTGAAGCTTTCTTT.